Listed below are T cell receptor beta chains from one sample, sequenced in a study of spatial heterogeneity in lung cancer. TCRdb itself ran the 5' RACE reads through MiXCR, one entry per CDR3 protein. This sample has 4,200 or so distinct CDR3 sequences; over 8% occur once, and the top ten carry roughly 50%. The sequencing here drew on PBMCs, taken at surgery. Every receptor here comes from a male donor with early-stage non-small cell lung cancer. The conserved cysteine and the conserved F or W are not part of the CDR3 here. The D gene is left open where the match is weak.

V,D,J,CDR3
TRBV27,TRBD1,TRBJ2-5,ASSLGTGFQETQY
TRBV10-1,-,TRBJ1-1,ASKPGDGTEAF
TRBV28,TRBD2,TRBJ2-3,ASVFQRGGDTQY
TRBV9,TRBD1,TRBJ1-4,ASSGQQGASEKLF
TRBV7-8,-,TRBJ1-1,ASSFASTANTEAF
TRBV7-8,-,TRBJ2-7,ASSFASYEQY
TRBV5-1,-,TRBJ2-5,ASSLGGLRSAGNQETQY
TRBV28,-,TRBJ2-7,ANSLGVRLRDEQY
TRBV10-3,-,TRBJ2-2,AISVQGAGELF
TRBV6-5,-,TRBJ1-1,ASSYVVGGNTEAF
TRBV2,-,TRBJ2-1,ASSPVDRGLYNEQF
TRBV6-1,TRBD2,TRBJ2-2,ASSPMAGETGELF
TRBV7-2,-,TRBJ2-6,ASSLDASSGANVLT
TRBV28,-,TRBJ2-1,ASSVRLTSSYNEQF
TRBV5-1,-,TRBJ2-5,ASRIQGQMETQY
TRBV7-9,TRBD2,TRBJ2-5,ASSFSGGPSETQY
TRBV19,-,TRBJ2-5,ASSVEGTQETQY
TRBV5-6,TRBD1,TRBJ2-1,ASSTETGPSYNEQF
TRBV10-3,TRBD2,TRBJ2-7,AISEVGGKDYEQY
TRBV10-3,TRBD1,TRBJ2-5,AISESTGQGETQY